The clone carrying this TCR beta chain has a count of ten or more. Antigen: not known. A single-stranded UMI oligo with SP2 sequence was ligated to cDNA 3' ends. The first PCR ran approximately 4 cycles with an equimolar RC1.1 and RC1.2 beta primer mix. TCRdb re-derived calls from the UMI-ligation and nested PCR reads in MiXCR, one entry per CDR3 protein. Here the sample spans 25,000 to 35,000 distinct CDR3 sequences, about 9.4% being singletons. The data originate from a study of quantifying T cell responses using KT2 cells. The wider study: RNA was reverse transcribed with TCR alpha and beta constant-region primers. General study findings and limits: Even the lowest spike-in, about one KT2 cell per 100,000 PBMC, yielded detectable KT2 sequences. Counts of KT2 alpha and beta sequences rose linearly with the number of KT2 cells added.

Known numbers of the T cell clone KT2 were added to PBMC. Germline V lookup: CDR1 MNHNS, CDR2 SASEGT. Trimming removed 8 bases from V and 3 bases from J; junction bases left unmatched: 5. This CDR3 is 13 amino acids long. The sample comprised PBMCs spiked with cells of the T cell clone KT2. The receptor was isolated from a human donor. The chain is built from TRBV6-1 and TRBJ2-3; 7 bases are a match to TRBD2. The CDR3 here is CASGRVFTDTQYF. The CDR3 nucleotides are TGTGCCAGCGGGAGGGTTTTTACAGATACGCAGTATTTT.